This TCR beta chain was found in a study of Ad26.COV2.S vaccination and SARS-CoV-2 variants. The overall study: Enrollment placed the donor in the COV1001 Ad26.COV2.S trial arm.

With regard to this clone: The antigen remains unidentified. The junction does not match germline at one end; this may be a read error.

The table came from immunoSEQ multiplex PCR; TCRdb's copy has only in-frame clones and leaves some out. The sample records hundreds of thousands of clones, 70% to 90% being singletons. Findings and caveats of the study: Reports say spike-specific CD8+ and CD4+ T cell responses covered substantial breadth after vaccination.

The treatment here: some 20 received Ad26.COV2.S at low or high dose, single or two shots; about five received placebo; per-sample allocation not given. The samples were gathered on day 63 after the first injection of vaccine or placebo. As its vector, the vaccine had Ad26, which expressed Wuhan-strain SARS-CoV-2 spike. The TCR originated in a person between 18 and 59 years old who received the Ad26.COV2.S COVID-19 vaccine or a placebo. The specimen comprised peripheral blood, sampled in a trial of Ad26.COV2.S vaccine versus placebo.

CDR3 DNA: TGCAGCGTTGAAGACGATTCTTTCTCCATATACTTT. It yields the protein CSVEDDSFSIYF. The chain joins TRBV29-1 to TRBJ1-1; D unclear. This CDR3 has 12 amino acids. CDR1 is SQVTM and CDR2 is ANQGSEA in the germline V gene.